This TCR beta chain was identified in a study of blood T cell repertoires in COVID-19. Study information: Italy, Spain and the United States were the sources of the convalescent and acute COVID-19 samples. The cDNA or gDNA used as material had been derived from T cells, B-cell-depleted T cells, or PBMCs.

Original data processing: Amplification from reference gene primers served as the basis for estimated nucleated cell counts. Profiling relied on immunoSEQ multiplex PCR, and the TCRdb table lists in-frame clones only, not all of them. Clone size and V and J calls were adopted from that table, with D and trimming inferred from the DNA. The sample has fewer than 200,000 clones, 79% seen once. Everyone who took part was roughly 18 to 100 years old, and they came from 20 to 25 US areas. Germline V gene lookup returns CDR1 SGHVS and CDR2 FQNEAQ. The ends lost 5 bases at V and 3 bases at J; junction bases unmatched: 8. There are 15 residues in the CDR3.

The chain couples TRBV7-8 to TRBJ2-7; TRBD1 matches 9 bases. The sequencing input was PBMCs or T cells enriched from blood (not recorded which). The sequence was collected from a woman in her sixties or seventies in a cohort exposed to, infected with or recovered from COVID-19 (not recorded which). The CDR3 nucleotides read TGTGCCAGCAGCCAGAGGACAGGGGTGTACTACGAGCAGTACTTC. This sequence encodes CASSQRTGVYYEQYF.